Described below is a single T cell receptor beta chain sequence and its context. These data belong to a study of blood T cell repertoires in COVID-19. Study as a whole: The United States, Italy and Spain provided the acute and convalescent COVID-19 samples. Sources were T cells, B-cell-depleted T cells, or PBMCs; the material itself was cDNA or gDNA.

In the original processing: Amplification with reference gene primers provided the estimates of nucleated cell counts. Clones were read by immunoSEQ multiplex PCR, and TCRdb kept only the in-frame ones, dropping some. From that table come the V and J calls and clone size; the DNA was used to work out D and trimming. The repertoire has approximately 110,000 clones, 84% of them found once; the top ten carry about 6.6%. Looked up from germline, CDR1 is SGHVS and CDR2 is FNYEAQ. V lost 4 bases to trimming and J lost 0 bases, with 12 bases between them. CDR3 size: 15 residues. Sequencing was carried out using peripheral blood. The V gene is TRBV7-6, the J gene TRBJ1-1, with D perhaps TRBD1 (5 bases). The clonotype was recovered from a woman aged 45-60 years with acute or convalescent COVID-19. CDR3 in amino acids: CASSSATGLNTEAFF. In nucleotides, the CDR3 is TGTGCCAGCAGCTCTGCTACAGGCCTGAACACTGAAGCTTTCTTT.